A single sample is the source of the 9 T cell receptor beta chains below, sequenced in a study of blood T cell repertoires in COVID-19. Assay used: immunoSEQ multiplex PCR; TCRdb lists only in-frame clones, some missing. The sample has fewer than 450,000 clones, approximately 91% seen once. Sequencing input: PBMCs or T cells enriched from blood (not recorded which). Every receptor here comes from a middle-aged woman with acute COVID-19.

The rearrangement links TRBV3-1 (or the pseudogene TRBV3-2) to TRBJ2-5; 12 bases map to TRBD2. This CDR3 contains 16 residues. V was pared by 4 bases and J by 2 bases, with 5 bases of the junction left unmatched. Germline CDR1 LGHDT, CDR2 YNNKEL (reference sequence). The CDR3 protein is CASSPRLAGVQETQYF. The DNA for the CDR3 is TGTGCCAGCAGCCCACGACTAGCGGGGGTTCAAGAGACCCAGTACTTC.

CDR3 protein: CSVEEGNGGQPQHF. CDR3 nucleotide sequence: TGCAGCGTTGAGGAGGGGAACGGAGGGCAGCCCCAGCATTTT. V is TRBV29-1 and J is TRBJ1-5; maybe TRBD1 (5 bases). The germline V and J ends were trimmed by 3 bases and 7 bases, with 16 bases remaining between them. From germline, CDR1 is SQVTM and CDR2 ANQGSEA. The CDR3 totals 14 residues.

The V gene is TRBV2, the J gene TRBJ1-6, with a tentative D call TRBD1 (5 bases). Germline assignment: CDR1 SNHLY and CDR2 FYNNEI. The CDR3 is made up of 16 amino acids. V dropped 10 bases and J dropped 2 bases, with 18 bases sitting between them. This CDR3 reads CATSVGGRAYNSPLHF. The CDR3 nucleotides read TGTGCCACCTCTGTGGGGGGACGCGCCTATAATTCACCCCTCCACTTT.

V is TRBV2 and J is TRBJ2-1, with a weak D call TRBD2 (5 bases). CDR3 length: 13 amino acids. The V gene lost 2 bases and the J gene lost 9 bases, with 11 bases spanning the gap. Germline V gene data show CDR1 as SNHLY and CDR2 as FYNNEI. CDR3 bases: TGTGCCAGCAGTGAAAACGGGGTCGGTGAGCAGTTCTTC. It specifies CASSENGVGEQFF.

V usage is TRBV2 and J usage is TRBJ2-2; 11 bases map to TRBD2. The CDR3 covers 15 residues. CDR1 is SNHLY, CDR2 FYNNEI, per germline. Unmatched junction bases numbered 5, after V lost 7 bases and J lost 4 bases. CDR3 sequence reads: CASTSGGYVTGELFF. CDR3 DNA: TGTGCCAGCACTAGCGGGGGGTATGTCACCGGGGAGCTGTTTTTT.

J is TRBJ2-3 and V is TRBV9; 9 nucleotides agree with TRBD2. Germline trimming cut 2 bases from V and 1 base from J; bases unmatched to any gene: 11. The CDR3 is made up of 18 amino acids. Germline CDR1 reads SGDLS; CDR2 reads YYNGEE. CDR3 sequence: CASSVSGGVILGTDTQYF. CDR3 in DNA: TGTGCCAGCAGCGTTAGCGGGGGCGTGATCTTAGGCACAGATACGCAGTATTTT. Based on the CDR3 plus reference TRBV9 and TRBJ2-3, the full variable domain is DSGVTQTPKHLITATGQRVTLRCSPRSGDLSVYWYQQSLDQGLQFLIQYYNGEERAKGNILERFSAQQFPDLHSELNLSSLELGDSALYFCASSVSGGVILGTDTQYFGPGTRLTVL.

The rearrangement joins TRBV6-6 to TRBJ2-2; maybe TRBD2 (7 bases). This CDR3 comprises 17 residues. Germline values: CDR1 MNHNY, CDR2 SVGAGI (reference sequence). Trimming removed 5 bases from V and 7 bases from J, with 23 bases in between. The CDR3 nucleotides read TGTGCCAGCAGTCTAATCAAAAAGGGGGGGGCTGGCGGGGAGCTGTTTTTT. Translation: CASSLIKKGGAGGELFF.

The chain has TRBV6-4 and TRBJ1-1; TRBD1 might be the D (5 bases). Germline V gives CDR1 MRHNA, CDR2 SNTAGT. This CDR3 has 13 residues. Deletions cut 7 bases from V and 1 base from J, with 10 bases between. Here the CDR3 reads CASIDRGNTEAFF. In nucleotides, the CDR3 is TGTGCCAGCATCGATAGGGGGAACACTGAAGCTTTCTTT.

The V call is TRBV9, the J call TRBJ1-1; 7 bases map to TRBD1. The germline V gene has CDR1 SGDLS and CDR2 YYNGEE. Trimming at V came to 4 bases and at J to 2 bases, leaving 8 bases not matched to a gene. This CDR3 comprises 15 residues. The CDR3 region has the DNA TGTGCCAGCAGCCCCCGGACAGGTATTAACACTGAAGCTTTCTTT. Protein: CASSPRTGINTEAFF.